The entry that follows covers one T cell receptor beta chain sequence. The sample comes from a study of blood T cells in healthy people across ages. Primers used in a second PCR of about 7 to 12 cycles were a sample-barcoded 5' primer and a J-beta primer mix. MiXCR, run by TCRdb on the 5' RACE reads, gives a single entry per CDR3 protein. The table has 450,000 to 700,000 distinct CDR3 sequences, roughly 29% seen once; the top ten hold less than 20%. Germline CDR1 MNHNS, CDR2 SASEGT. J gave up 5 bases and V 6 bases, and 5 bases lay outside the gene matches. The CDR3 has 14 amino acids. Sequenced: blood. This sequence originates from a woman aged 65 to 85 in good health. The chain uses TRBV6-1 and TRBJ2-5; the match to TRBD2 covers 11 bases. CDR3 DNA sequence: TGTGCCAGCAGCATAGCGGGGGGGCTGGAGACCCAGTACTTC. As protein: CASSIAGGLETQYF.